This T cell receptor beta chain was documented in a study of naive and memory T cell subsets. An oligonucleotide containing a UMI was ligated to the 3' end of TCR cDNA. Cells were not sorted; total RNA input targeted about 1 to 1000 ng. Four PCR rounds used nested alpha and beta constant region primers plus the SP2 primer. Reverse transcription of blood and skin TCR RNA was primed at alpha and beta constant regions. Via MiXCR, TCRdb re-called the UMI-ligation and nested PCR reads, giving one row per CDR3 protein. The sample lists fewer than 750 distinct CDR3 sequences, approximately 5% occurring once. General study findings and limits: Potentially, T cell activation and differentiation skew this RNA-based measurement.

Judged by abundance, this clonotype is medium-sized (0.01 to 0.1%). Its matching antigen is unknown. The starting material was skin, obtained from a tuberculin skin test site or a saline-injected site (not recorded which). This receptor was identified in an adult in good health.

CDR3 sequence (DNA): TGTGCCAGCAGCGCGACAGGGGCCCGCAATCAGCCCCAGCATTTT. It translates to CASSATGARNQPQHF. The chain links TRBV28 to TRBJ1-5, with TRBD1 identical over 8 bases. CDR3 length: 15 amino acids. V trimming: 6 bases; J trimming: 2 bases; junction bases outside the gene matches: 6. Germline V gene data show CDR1 as MDHEN and CDR2 as SYDVKM.